This passage covers 14 T cell receptor delta chains from one sample sequenced in a study of gamma-delta T cells after stem cell transplantation. TCRdb reran clone calling via CATT on the RT-PCR reads. This sample yields about 2,700 delta-chain clones, of which approximately 2.9% are seen a single time; 20% to 25% belongs to the top ten. The specimen sequenced was gamma-delta T cells. The receptors here all came from a human donor. It is not recorded whose cells these are; they may come from a transplant donor.

This clone turned up a few times. V and J are TRDV2 and TRDJ1; 10 bases fit TRDD3. CDR3 length: 19 residues. The germline V gene encodes CDR1 GEAIGNYY and CDR2 EKD. Trimming removed 1 base from V and 0 bases from J; junction bases left unmatched: 13. The CDR3 bases are TGTGCCTGTGACACGGTGGAGACTGGGGGATTAAAGTACACCGATAAACTCATCTTT. It encodes CACDTVETGGLKYTDKLIF.

Relative to its sample, this clone is medium-sized. Other nucleotide sequences in the sample specify the same CDR3. The chain links TRDV2 to TRDJ3, with TRDD3 identical over 7 bases. V lost 3 bases to trimming and J lost 3 bases; unmatched junction nucleotides: 7. Germline loops: CDR1 GEAIGNYY, CDR2 EKD. This CDR3 is 17 amino acids long. The CDR3 sequence: CACDEAGGHWDTRQMFF. CDR3 DNA: TGTGCCTGTGACGAGGCTGGGGGTCACTGGGACACCCGACAGATGTTTTTC.

Comments on this clone: The junction departs from germline at one end; a sequencing error may be responsible. J is TRDJ3 and V is TRDV2; 10 nucleotides line up with TRDD3. Germline V CDR1 and CDR2: GEAIGNYY, EKD. CDR3 size: 20 residues. The CDR3 coding sequence is TGTGCCTGTGACACCCTTTGGGGGATACCCAATTCCTGTGACACCCGACCGATGTTTTTC. Residues: CACDTLWGIPNSCDTRPMFF.

As concerns this clone: A read error is the likely source, as a far larger clone sits one nucleotide away. The sample holds other DNA sequences that translate to the same CDR3. This chain uses TRDV2 with TRDJ2; 11 bases match TRDD3. The CDR3 is made up of 15 amino acids. CDR1 GEAIGNYY and CDR2 EKD come from the germline V gene. Here the CDR3 DNA reads TGTGCCTGCGACACCGCTGGGGGATACAGAGCACAACTCTTCTTT. It encodes CACDTAGGYRAQLFF.

This clone occurred a few times. This may stem from a read error, because a much larger clone lies one nucleotide away. In the same sample, other DNA sequences code for this CDR3. The rearrangement joins TRDV2 to TRDJ1; D call uncertain. The germline CDR1 and CDR2 sequences are GEAIGNYY and EKD. CDR3 length equals 17 residues. The CDR3 region is CACDTLVSLPPTDKLIF. In DNA, the CDR3 is TGTGCCTGTGACACCCTGGTAAGTCTACCTCCAACCGATAAACTCATATTT.

This clone was observed a few times. Only one base separates this from a far larger clonotype, so it likely reflects a read error. Other DNA variants within this sample encode the same CDR3. CDR3 sequence (DNA): TGTGCCTGTGACACCGGAGCCCTACTGGGGGATACGGGGCTACGAGGCACCGATAAACTCATCTTT. Encoded protein: CACDTGALLGDTGLRGTDKLIF. This rearrangement joins TRDV2 to TRDJ1; 13 nucleotides match TRDD3. CDR3 length equals 22 residues. With V trimmed by 0 bases and J by 1 base, 19 bases remained unmatched. Germline V gene data show CDR1 as GEAIGNYY and CDR2 as EKD.

In the case of this clone: With only one base between it and a far larger clone, this is likely a read error. In the same sample, other DNA sequences code for this CDR3. V and J are TRDV2 and TRDJ1, with TRDD3 identical over 7 bases. CDR3 length: 15 amino acids. Germline trimming cut 4 bases from V and 0 bases from J; bases unmatched to any gene: 7. In germline, CDR1 is GEAIGNYY, CDR2 EKD. The CDR3 loop reads CACDLLGPHTDKLIF. DNA for the CDR3: TGTGCCTGTGATTTACTGGGGCCGCACACCGATAAACTCATCTTT.

The chain links TRDV2 to TRDJ1; TRDD3 matches at 13 bases. Per germline, CDR1 GEAIGNYY and CDR2 EKD. Trimming at V came to 3 bases and at J to 1 base, leaving 7 bases not matched to a gene. The length of the CDR3 is 17 residues. CDR3 sequence reads: CACDFTGGYASTDKLIF. The CDR3 nucleotides are TGTGCCTGTGACTTTACTGGGGGATACGCGAGCACCGATAAACTCATCTTT.

Concerning this clone: The TCRdb protein comes from a much larger clone and disagrees with this DNA's translation at residue 7, likely due to a read error; the protein given here is derived from the DNA. The chain has TRDV2 and TRDJ1; a possible D gene is TRDD2 (6 bases). The length of the CDR3 is 17 residues. The V and J ends lost 0 bases and 0 bases respectively, with 16 bases between them. Germline lookup yields CDR1 GEAIGNYY and CDR2 EKD. In DNA, the CDR3 is TGTGCCTGTGACACCCTAATGGGTCCTTCCAACACCGATAAACTCATCTTT. Protein: CACDTLMGPSNTDKLIF.

With regard to this clone: A read error is likely here: a far larger clone is one base away. The rearrangement uses TRDV2 and TRDJ1; 7 bases are a match to TRDD3. The CDR3 loop spans 14 amino acids. Looked up from germline, CDR1 is GEAIGNYY and CDR2 is EKD. CDR3: CACGTWGFTDKLIF. The CDR3, as DNA: TGTGCCTGTGGCACCTGGGGGTTCACCGATAAACTCATCTTT.

This clone appeared a few times. This likely reflects a read error, since a far larger clone is one base away. CDR3 DNA sequence: TGTGCCTGTGACACCGGGGCCCTACTGGGGGATACGGGGCTACGAGGCATCGATAAACTCATCTTT. Translated: CACDTGALLGDTGLRGIDKLIF. This sequence joins TRDV2 and TRDJ1; 13 bases align to TRDD3. The V gene's germline CDR1 is GEAIGNYY and CDR2 EKD. The J segment lost 4 bases and the V segment lost 0 bases, leaving 22 bases of the junction unmatched. This CDR3 comprises 22 residues.

This clone has just a few counts. The protein held in TCRdb is that of a much larger clone and does not match this DNA's translation at residue 6, likely because of a read error; the protein shown is translated from the DNA. This chain uses TRDV2 with TRDJ1; 11 nucleotides align to TRDD3. Trimming cost V 0 bases and J 2 bases; bases outside gene matches: 10. Looked up from germline, CDR1 is GEAIGNYY and CDR2 is EKD. CDR3 size: 18 residues. CDR3 nucleotides: TGTGCCTGTGACACCTTTGATGGGGGATACGCAGGGACCGATAAACTCATCTTT. Translation: CACDTFDGGYAGTDKLIF.

This clone is large in the sample. This chain uses TRDV2 with TRDJ3, with TRDD3 matching over 9 bases. This CDR3 is 15 amino acids long. V lost 3 bases and J lost 17; bases outside the gene matches: 13. CDR1 is GEAIGNYY and CDR2 is EKD in the germline V gene. The CDR3 DNA follows: TGTGCCTGTGACGCTATACTGGGGGACCTAAAGAAGATGTTTTTC. Protein product: CACDAILGDLKKMFF.

Notes on this clone: TCRdb attributes to this sequence the protein of a much larger clone, which differs from the DNA translation at residue 10; a read error is likely, and the protein displayed is translated from the DNA. The genes are TRDV2 and TRDJ1; 8 nucleotides match TRDD3. V lost 3 bases to trimming and J lost 2 bases; unmatched junction nucleotides: 7. Germline lookup yields CDR1 GEAIGNYY and CDR2 EKD. This CDR3 has 15 amino acids. The CDR3 DNA follows: TGTGCCTGTGACCCCGTTGGGGGATCGACCGATAAACTCATCTTT. This translates into CACDPVGGSTDKLIF.